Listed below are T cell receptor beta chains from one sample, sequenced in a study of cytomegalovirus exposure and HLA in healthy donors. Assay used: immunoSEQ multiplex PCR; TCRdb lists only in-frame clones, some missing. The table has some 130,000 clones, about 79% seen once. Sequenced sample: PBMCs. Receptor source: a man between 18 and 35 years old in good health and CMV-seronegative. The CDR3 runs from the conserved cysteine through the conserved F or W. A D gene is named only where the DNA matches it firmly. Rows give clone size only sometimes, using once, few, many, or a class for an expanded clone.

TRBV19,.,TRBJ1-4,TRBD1,TGTGCCAGTAGGGAGACAGGGGGAGGTGAAAAACTGTTTTTT,CASRETGGGEKLFF
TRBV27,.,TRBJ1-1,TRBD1,TGTGCCAGCAGGCAACAGGGGTACACTGAAGCTTTCTTT,CASRQQGYTEAFF
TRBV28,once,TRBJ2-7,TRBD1,TGTGCCATCACGAGACAGGGGACCTACGAGCAGTACTTC,CAITRQGTYEQYF
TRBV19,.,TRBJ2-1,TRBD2,TGTGCCGTTGGGACTAGCGCCCTCAATGAGCAGTTCTTC,CAVGTSALNEQFF
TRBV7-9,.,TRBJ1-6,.,TGTGCCAGCAGCTTAGAAGCCCCTGGTTCACCCCTCCACTTT,CASSLEAPGSPLHF
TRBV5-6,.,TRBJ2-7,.,TGTGCCAGCAGCTCTACAGGGTTGTACGAGCAGTACTTC,CASSSTGLYEQYF
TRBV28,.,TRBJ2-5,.,TGTGCCAGCAGTTTAGGTAGTCGTTGGGGGACACCTTACCAAGAGACCCAGTACTTC,CASSLGSRWGTPYQETQYF
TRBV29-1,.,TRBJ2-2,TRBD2,TGCAGCGCTAGACTAGCGGCGAACACCGGGGAGCTGTTTTTT,CSARLAANTGELFF
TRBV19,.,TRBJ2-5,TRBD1,TGTGCCAGTAGTAACACCGGGACAGGGGACGGAGAGACCCAGTACTTC,CASSNTGTGDGETQYF
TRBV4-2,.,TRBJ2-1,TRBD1,TGTGCCAGCAGCCAACGGTCCCAGGGGACAGGGATCAATGAGCAGTTCTTC,CASSQRSQGTGINEQFF
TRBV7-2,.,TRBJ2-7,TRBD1,TGTGCCAGCAGCTTAGAGGGGGCTAGGAGGAGGAACGAGCAGTACTTC,CASSLEGARRRNEQYF
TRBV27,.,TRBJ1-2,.,TGTGCCAGCAGCCTCACACCAAGGGGAGGCTATGGCTACACCTTC,CASSLTPRGGYGYTF
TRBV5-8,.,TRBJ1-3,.,TGTGCCAGCAGCTTGGGAAACCTATACGGGGACACCATATATTTT,CASSLGNLYGDTIYF
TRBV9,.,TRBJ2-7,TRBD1,TGTGCCAGCAGCCTAGACGGGACAGACCACTACGAGCAGTACTTC,CASSLDGTDHYEQYF
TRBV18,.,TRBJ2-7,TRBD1,TGTGCCAGCTCACCTCCCGGGAACAGGGGCCACGAGCAGTACTTC,CASSPPGNRGHEQYF
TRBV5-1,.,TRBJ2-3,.,TGCGCCAGCAGCTTGGCGGCAGATACGCAGTATTTT,CASSLAADTQYF
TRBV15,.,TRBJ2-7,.,TGTGCCACCAGCAGGGACAGTACCTACGAGCAGTACTTC,CATSRDSTYEQYF
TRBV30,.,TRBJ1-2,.,TGTGCCTGGTTGGACTTTAACTATGGCTACACCTTC,CAWLDFNYGYTF
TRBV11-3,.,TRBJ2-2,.,TGTGCCAGCAGCCAGGCGGGGCACAGAGGGGAGCTGTTTTTT,CASSQAGHRGELFF
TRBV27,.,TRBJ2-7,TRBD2,TGTGCCAGCAGTTTGAACGGACTAGCGGGCGGTTACGAGCAGTACTTC,CASSLNGLAGGYEQYF
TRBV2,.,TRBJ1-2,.,TGTGCCAGCAGTGAAGCCGAGGACACCCTGGTGGATGGCTACACCTTC,CASSEAEDTLVDGYTF